Below are 27 T cell receptor beta chains sequenced from a single sample in a study of T cell changes during pregnancy in multiple sclerosis. Using immunoSEQ multiplex PCR, the repertoire was profiled, and TCRdb retains in-frame clones only, with some absent. The sample holds more than 45,000 clones, about 92% seen once. Sequenced material: CD4+ T cells from peripheral blood mononuclear cells, taken after pregnancy. The receptors stem from a female donor with multiple sclerosis, enrolled in a pregnancy study.

The V call is TRBV5-1, the J call TRBJ1-2, with 9 nucleotides matching TRBD1. V lost 4 bases, J lost 5 bases, and 6 bases stayed unmatched. The CDR3 extends over 14 amino acids. Germline V gene lookup returns CDR1 SGHRS and CDR2 YFSETQ. CDR3 residues: CASSPPGQGYGYTF. The CDR3 coding sequence is TGCGCCAGCAGCCCCCCGGGACAGGGATATGGCTACACCTTC.

This chain connects TRBV4-1 to TRBJ2-7; 10 bases line up with TRBD1. The CDR3 runs to 14 residues. Losses at the gene ends were 1 base for V and 3 bases for J; bases not matched to a gene: 0. Germline V gene sequence: CDR1 MGHRA, CDR2 YSYEKL. CDR3 bases: TGCGCCAGCAGCCAAGGGGACAGGGGCTACGAGCAGTACTTC. Translation gives CASSQGDRGYEQYF.

The chain is built from TRBV6-1 and TRBJ1-4; 7 bases are a match to TRBD1. J gave up 2 bases and V 4 bases, and 13 bases lay outside the gene matches. Germline loops: CDR1 MNHNS, CDR2 SASEGT. There are 18 residues in the CDR3. The CDR3 DNA reads as TGTGCCAGCAGTGCCTCCGGGACAGTATCAACCACTAATGAAAAACTGTTTTTT. Amino acid sequence: CASSASGTVSTTNEKLFF.

The CDR3, as DNA: TGCGCCAGCAGTAGATTTAAGGACAGAGCCTACGAGCAGTACTTC. Translated, it gives CASSRFKDRAYEQYF. The J gene is TRBJ2-7, the V gene TRBV5-1; TRBD1 might be the D (6 bases). V was shortened by 5 bases and J by 2 bases, with 17 bases between the two germline ends. This CDR3 contains 15 residues. CDR1 SGHRS and CDR2 YFSETQ come from the germline V gene.

The chain employs TRBV13 and TRBJ1-1, with a tentative D call TRBD1 (6 bases). The CDR3 spans 16 residues. The germline V and J ends were trimmed by 5 bases and 0 bases, with 16 bases remaining between them. The germline V gene encodes CDR1 PRHDT and CDR2 FYEKMQ (reference sequence). The CDR3 nucleotides are TGTGCCAGCAGCCCCAGGACAGCAAGATTGAACACTGAAGCTTTCTTT. It codes for CASSPRTARLNTEAFF.

This clone was seen only once. This chain uses TRBV7-8 with TRBJ1-1, with 7 bases that match TRBD1. This CDR3 region has 16 residues. Per germline, CDR1 SGHVS and CDR2 FQNEAQ. V lost 3 bases, J lost 4 bases, and 11 bases stayed unmatched. In nucleotides, the CDR3 is TGTGCCAGCAGCTTGGGACAGCGAGGGGGTATCACTGAAGCTTTCTTT. Translated, it gives CASSLGQRGGITEAFF.

The chain carries TRBV5-4 and TRBJ1-2, with TRBD1 matching 8 bases. The V gene end was trimmed by 3 bases and the J gene end by 5 bases; junction bases not matched to a gene: 9. Looked up from germline, CDR1 is SGHNT and CDR2 is YYREEE (reference sequence). CDR3 size: 15 residues. The CDR3 sequence: CASSWEPTGDYGYTF. CDR3 DNA: TGTGCCAGCAGCTGGGAGCCGACAGGGGATTATGGCTACACCTTC.

This clone was observed once. The chain recombines TRBV7-3 with TRBJ2-2; possibly TRBD1 for D (5 bases). The CDR3 length is 17 residues. Germline assignment: CDR1 SGHTA and CDR2 FQGTGA. With 5 bases removed from V and 6 bases from J, the gap between germline ends came to 22 bases. The CDR3 sequence is CASSVSLRGIGPGELFF. The CDR3 nucleotides read TGTGCCAGCAGCGTCTCTTTAAGGGGAATCGGGCCCGGGGAGCTGTTTTTT.

In the case of this clone: A read error may produce the germline difference seen at one junction end. The CDR3 region is CATSRDFSGELFF. The CDR3, as DNA: TGTGCCACCAGTAGAGACTTCTCCGGGGAGCTGTTTTTT. The chain joins TRBV15 to TRBJ2-2; the D is unclear. Germline values: CDR1 LNHNV, CDR2 YYDKDF (reference sequence). This CDR3 comprises 13 residues.

This chain connects TRBV4-3 to TRBJ1-6, with 9 nucleotides matching TRBD1. CDR1 is LGHNA, CDR2 YSLEER, per germline. This CDR3 comprises 14 residues. V was clipped by 3 bases and J by 8 bases; unmatched bases: 2. The CDR3 sequence is CASSQGQGDSPLHF. CDR3 DNA sequence: TGCGCCAGCAGCCAGGGACAGGGTGATTCACCCCTCCACTTT.

The V gene is TRBV5-6, the J gene TRBJ1-3; D remains unclear. Germline V gene data show CDR1 as SGHDT and CDR2 as YYEEEE. The length of the CDR3 is 15 residues. The V and J ends lost 2 bases and 0 bases respectively, with 9 bases between them. Here the CDR3 DNA reads TGTGCCAGCAGCTTAGTGGCCCTCTCTGGAAACACCATATATTTT. Translating it yields CASSLVALSGNTIYF.

The V call is TRBV19, the J call TRBJ1-4; D might be TRBD1 (5 bases). Deletions cut 5 bases from V and 7 bases from J, with 14 bases between. CDR3 size: 14 residues. Looked up from germline, CDR1 is LNHDA and CDR2 is SQIVND (reference sequence). DNA for the CDR3: TGTGCCAGTAGTCTGACAGCCCTAGGTGAAAAACTGTTTTTT. Its translation is CASSLTALGEKLFF. The whole variable domain, filled in from reference TRBV19 and TRBJ1-4, reads DGGITQSPKYLFRKEGQNVTLSCEQNLNHDAMYWYRQDPGQGLRLIYYSQIVNDFQKGDIAEGYSVSREKKESFPLTVTSAQKNPTAFYLCASSLTALGEKLFFGSGTQLSVL.

The chain employs TRBV25-1 and TRBJ1-1; tentatively, D is TRBD1 (5 bases). The V gene's germline CDR1 is MGHDK and CDR2 SYGVNS. CDR3 length equals 13 residues. V shed 6 bases and J shed 1 base, with 9 bases lying between them. The CDR3 sequence: CASRDTKNTEAFF. Here the CDR3 DNA reads TGTGCCAGCAGGGACACAAAGAACACTGAAGCTTTCTTT.

The chain is built from TRBV5-4 and TRBJ2-1; 12 bases are a match to TRBD2. The V and J ends lost 7 bases and 6 bases, in that order; junction bases with no gene match: 8. Germline assignment: CDR1 SGHNT and CDR2 YYREEE (reference sequence). This CDR3 is 15 amino acids long. DNA of the CDR3: TGTGCCAGCGGTAGGGCTAGCGGGGGGGCCAATGAGCAGTTCTTC. Protein sequence: CASGRASGGANEQFF.

The chain carries TRBV11-1 and TRBJ1-2, with D possibly TRBD1 on 6 matching bases. Germline-derived CDR1 and CDR2 are SGHAT and FQDESV (reference sequence). The CDR3 covers 15 residues. V was shortened by 2 bases and J by 5 bases, with 15 bases between the two germline ends. CDR3 residues: CASSLTTGNLYGYTF. The CDR3 DNA follows: TGTGCCAGCAGCTTAACCACAGGGAATTTATATGGCTACACCTTC.

The chain carries TRBV18 and TRBJ2-3; D is perhaps TRBD2 (7 bases). In germline, CDR1 is KGHSH, CDR2 LQKENI. The V end lost 3 bases, the J end lost 0 bases, and 13 bases lay between the germline ends. This CDR3 has 16 residues. The CDR3 DNA follows: TGTGCCAGCTCACCCGGCACGGGGGGCAGCACAGATACGCAGTATTTT. This sequence encodes CASSPGTGGSTDTQYF.

This sequence joins TRBV19 and TRBJ2-1; D not resolved. V gave up 5 bases and J gave up 10 bases, with 12 bases separating them. The CDR3 covers 12 residues. Germline V lookup: CDR1 LNHDA, CDR2 SQIVND (reference sequence). CDR3 residues: CASSVPGWEQFF. The CDR3 DNA follows: TGTGCCAGTAGTGTACCGGGTTGGGAGCAGTTCTTC. The entire variable domain, with the rest obtained from reference TRBV19 and TRBJ2-1, is as follows: DGGITQSPKYLFRKEGQNVTLSCEQNLNHDAMYWYRQDPGQGLRLIYYSQIVNDFQKGDIAEGYSVSREKKESFPLTVTSAQKNPTAFYLCASSVPGWEQFFGPGTRLTVL.

The V gene is TRBV30, the J gene TRBJ1-1; a possible D gene is TRBD1 (5 bases). Germline loops: CDR1 GTSNPN, CDR2 SVGIG (reference sequence). The CDR3 has 12 amino acids. The V gene lost 0 bases and the J gene lost 6 bases, with 8 bases spanning the gap. CDR3 sequence (DNA): TGTGCCTGGAGTGTAAGGGGCCCTGAAGCTTTCTTT. This translates into CAWSVRGPEAFF.

The chain employs TRBV5-6 and TRBJ1-2; D is possibly TRBD1 (6 bases). The germline gives CDR1 SGHDT, CDR2 YYEEEE. The CDR3 totals 16 residues. V dropped 0 bases and J dropped 0 bases, with 12 bases sitting between them. CDR3 DNA sequence: TGTGCCAGCAGCTTGGATGTACGGACAGCTAACTATGGCTACACCTTC. It specifies CASSLDVRTANYGYTF. Complete variable domain (other parts from reference TRBV5-6 and TRBJ1-2): DAGVTQSPTHLIKTRGQQVTLRCSPKSGHDTVSWYQQALGQGPQFIFQYYEEEERQRGNFPDRFSGHQFPNYSSELNVNALLLGDSALYLCASSLDVRTANYGYTFGSGTRLTVV.

This clone was counted a single time. The genes are TRBV6-1 and TRBJ1-1; unclear D gene. The CDR3 is 12 amino acids. Between the trimmed V and J ends, which lost 6 bases and 0 bases, there was a span of 5 bases. The germline gives CDR1 MNHNS, CDR2 SASEGT. The DNA for the CDR3 is TGTGCCAGCAGGTTTATGAACACTGAAGCTTTCTTT. Protein sequence: CASRFMNTEAFF.

The V and J genes are TRBV27 and TRBJ1-1; possible D gene TRBD1, 5 bases. The germline V gene encodes CDR1 MNHEY and CDR2 SMNVEV (reference sequence). Trimming stripped 3 bases from V and 4 bases from J, with 12 bases between. The CDR3 totals 14 residues. This CDR3 reads CASSFRDFITEAFF. DNA of the CDR3: TGTGCCAGCAGTTTCCGGGACTTCATCACTGAAGCTTTCTTT.

This clone showed up many times. The V gene is TRBV7-9, the J gene TRBJ1-2; D may be TRBD1 (5 bases). Trimming removed 3 bases from V and 6 bases from J, with 11 bases in between. Germline V gives CDR1 SEHNR, CDR2 FQNEAQ (reference sequence). This CDR3 comprises 13 residues. CDR3 in amino acids: CASSFGRADGYTF. The CDR3 nucleotides read TGTGCCAGCAGCTTTGGCAGGGCCGATGGCTACACCTTC.

V is TRBV10-3 and J is TRBJ1-5; 7 positions agree with TRBD1. CDR1 ENHRY and CDR2 SYGVKD come from the germline V gene. V trimming: 3 bases; J trimming: 2 bases; junction bases outside the gene matches: 10. The CDR3 sequence is 17 residues long. This CDR3 reads CAISESAGGKRNQPQHF. The CDR3 coding sequence is TGTGCCATCAGTGAATCCGCAGGGGGAAAGCGCAATCAGCCCCAGCATTTT.

The table lists this clone with a count of one. V usage is TRBV7-2 and J usage is TRBJ1-1; D is unresolved. This CDR3 comprises 14 residues. V lost 5 bases to trimming and J lost 5 bases, with 15 bases between them. The V gene's germline CDR1 is SGHTA and CDR2 FQGNSA. The chain's CDR3 is CASSQRVSLTEAFF. Written as DNA, the CDR3 is TGTGCCAGCAGCCAACGCGTATCCTTAACTGAAGCTTTCTTT.

On this clone: At one end the junction does not follow the germline gene, possibly because of a read error. The chain is built from TRBV7-7 and TRBJ2-5, with a weak D call TRBD2 (6 bases). From germline, CDR1 is SSHAT and CDR2 FNYEAQ (reference sequence). The length of the CDR3 is 15 residues. This CDR3 is CASSRDSGGQETQYF. The CDR3 nucleotides are TGTGCTAGCAGCCGGGACTCCGGAGGCCAAGAGACCCAGTACTTC.

The V and J genes are TRBV2 and TRBJ2-3; no firm D call. There are 14 residues in the CDR3. CDR1 and CDR2 (germline): SNHLY, FYNNEI. The V and J ends lost 4 bases and 0 bases respectively, with 8 bases between them. This CDR3 reads CASSGLTSTDTQYF. CDR3 DNA sequence: TGTGCCAGCAGTGGTCTAACTAGCACAGATACGCAGTATTTT.

The chain uses TRBV7-2 and TRBJ2-7; perhaps TRBD2 as D (7 bases). The CDR3 is made up of 14 amino acids. Trimming cost V 6 bases and J 2 bases, with 14 bases left between them. Germline V gene lookup returns CDR1 SGHTA and CDR2 FQGNSA. The CDR3: CASRRGGGTYEQYF. In nucleotides, the CDR3 is TGTGCCAGCAGGCGAGGGGGGGGAACCTACGAGCAGTACTTC.